The 14 T cell receptor beta chains reported below all come from one sample, sequenced in a study of blood T cell repertoires in COVID-19. Data came from immunoSEQ multiplex PCR; TCRdb stores just in-frame clones and leaves some out. Seen here are about 470,000 clones, roughly 87% observed once, and the top ten hold around 0.64%. The specimen was PBMCs or T cells enriched from blood (not recorded which). Receptors originate from a young woman who had recovered from COVID-19.

The genes are TRBV5-4 and TRBJ1-2; possible D gene TRBD1, 5 bases. Germline V gives CDR1 SGHNT, CDR2 YYREEE (reference sequence). The CDR3 length is 14 residues. V was shortened by 0 bases and J by 3 bases, with 9 bases between the two germline ends. Here the CDR3 reads CASSLDRNHYGYTF. Written as DNA, the CDR3 is TGTGCCAGCAGCTTGGACAGGAACCACTATGGCTACACCTTC.

The rearrangement uses TRBV7-3 and TRBJ1-2; 7 nucleotides agree with TRBD1. The CDR3 consists of 13 residues. The ends lost 5 bases at V and 3 bases at J; junction bases unmatched: 3. From germline, CDR1 is SGHTA and CDR2 FQGTGA. The CDR3 sequence: CASSPGTDYGYTF. The CDR3 DNA is TGTGCCAGCAGCCCTGGGACAGACTATGGCTACACCTTC.

CDR3 coding DNA: TGTGCCACCGGAGACAGGGGGCAGGACACTGAAGCTTTCTTT. This encodes CATGDRGQDTEAFF. V usage is TRBV10-3 and J usage is TRBJ1-1, with TRBD1 identical over 10 bases. V shed 10 bases and J 3 bases; nucleotides not matched to a gene: 8. The CDR3 is 14 amino acids. Germline V gives CDR1 ENHRY, CDR2 SYGVKD.

J is TRBJ1-1 and V is TRBV6-5; D is undetermined. This CDR3 is built from 15 residues. The germline gives CDR1 MNHEY, CDR2 SVGAGI. V was trimmed by 3 bases and J by 2 bases, leaving 13 bases between them. The CDR3 sequence is CASSYFPRGNTEAFF. CDR3 bases: TGTGCCAGCAGTTATTTTCCCAGAGGAAACACTGAAGCTTTCTTT.

This sequence joins TRBV5-6 and TRBJ1-5; the D gene is possibly TRBD1 (6 bases). The V end was cut by 1 base, the J end by 2 bases, with 13 bases between. The CDR3 covers 16 residues. Germline CDR1 SGHDT, CDR2 YYEEEE. The CDR3 sequence: CASSLRGGLRNQPQHF. The CDR3 region has the DNA TGTGCCAGCAGCTTGCGCGGGGGGCTTCGCAATCAGCCCCAGCATTTT.

This sequence joins TRBV6-5 and TRBJ1-1, with D unresolved. This CDR3 comprises 12 residues. From germline, CDR1 is MNHEY and CDR2 SVGAGI. The V and J ends lost 2 bases and 4 bases respectively, with 5 bases between them. CDR3 residues: CASSYPFTEAFF. Here the CDR3 DNA reads TGTGCCAGCAGTTACCCTTTCACTGAAGCTTTCTTT.

The gene calls are TRBV11-2 and TRBJ1-1; D is undetermined. The length of the CDR3 is 13 residues. V was cut by 5 bases and J by 4 bases, with 11 bases left in between. Germline CDR1 SGHAT, CDR2 FQNNGV. The CDR3 region is CASSGAPGTEAFF. For the CDR3, the DNA is TGTGCCAGCAGCGGAGCCCCGGGCACTGAAGCTTTCTTT.

The J gene is TRBJ2-7, the V gene TRBV4-1, with D unresolved. The V and J ends lost 0 bases and 6 bases respectively, with 12 bases between them. CDR1 and CDR2 from the germline V gene are MGHRA and YSYEKL. The CDR3 totals 14 residues. CDR3 DNA sequence: TGCGCCAGCAGCCAAGAATTCCGGGTCGGCGAGCAGTACTTC. Residues: CASSQEFRVGEQYF.

This chain connects TRBV29-1 to TRBJ1-1; tentative D call: TRBD1 (5 bases). V gave up 2 bases and J gave up 5 bases, with 12 bases separating them. The CDR3 loop spans 13 amino acids. Germline CDR1 SQVTM, CDR2 ANQGSEA. The CDR3 loop is CSVERGAGTEAFF. The CDR3 DNA reads as TGCAGCGTTGAAAGGGGCGCGGGGACTGAAGCTTTCTTT.

This clone appeared once. The chain joins TRBV24-1 to TRBJ2-1; TRBD2 might be the D (5 bases). This CDR3 contains 15 residues. Trimming removed 3 bases from V and 4 bases from J, with 12 bases in between. The germline gives CDR1 KGHDR, CDR2 SFDVKD. Written as DNA, the CDR3 is TGTGCCACCAGTGATGGACGGGATCCTTACAATGAGCAGTTCTTC. Protein sequence: CATSDGRDPYNEQFF.

The rearrangement uses TRBV23-1 and TRBJ2-7; D not certain. TRBV23-1 is recorded as an ORF, its role being uncertain. CDR3 size: 13 residues. V was clipped by 3 bases and J by 6 bases, with 12 bases between them. CDR3 residues: CASSHSDLSEQYF. As DNA, the CDR3 is TGCGCCAGCAGTCATTCCGACTTGAGCGAGCAGTACTTC.

This chain joins TRBV28 and TRBJ1-2; 8 bases are shared with TRBD1. This CDR3 is built from 14 residues. J was trimmed by 3 bases and V by 6 bases; bases with no gene match: 6. The germline V gene has CDR1 MDHEN and CDR2 SYDVKM. CDR3 in amino acids: CASSLKTGDYGYTF. In DNA, the CDR3 is TGTGCCAGCAGCCTTAAGACAGGGGACTATGGCTACACCTTC.

The DNA of the CDR3 is TGTGCCAGCAGCTTACTCATGGGACAGGGTGGTACCGGGGAGCTGTTTTTT. Encoded protein: CASSLLMGQGGTGELFF. The chain joins TRBV11-2 to TRBJ2-2; 9 bases fit TRBD1. The V and J ends lost 2 bases and 5 bases, in that order; junction bases with no gene match: 9. The length of the CDR3 is 17 residues. Germline V gene sequence: CDR1 SGHAT, CDR2 FQNNGV.

About this clone itself: Other DNA sequences within the sample encode an identical CDR3. V is TRBV5-1 and J is TRBJ1-1, with a tentative D call TRBD1 (5 bases). Germline V gives CDR1 SGHRS, CDR2 YFSETQ. This CDR3 is built from 15 residues. The V gene lost 2 bases and the J gene lost 1 base, with 12 bases spanning the gap. As DNA, the CDR3 is TGCGCCAGCAGCTTCTCGCCCCAGGGGAACACTGAAGCTTTCTTT. It encodes CASSFSPQGNTEAFF.